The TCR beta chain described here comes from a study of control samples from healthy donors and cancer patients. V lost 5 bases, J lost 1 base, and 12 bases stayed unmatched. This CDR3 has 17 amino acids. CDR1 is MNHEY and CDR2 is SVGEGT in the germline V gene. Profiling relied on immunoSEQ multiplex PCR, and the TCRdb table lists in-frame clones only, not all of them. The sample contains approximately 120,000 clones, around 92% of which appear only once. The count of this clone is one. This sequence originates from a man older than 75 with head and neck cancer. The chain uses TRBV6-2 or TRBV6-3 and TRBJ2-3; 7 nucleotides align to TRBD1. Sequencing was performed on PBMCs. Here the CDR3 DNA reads TGTGCCAGCAGTCCCAGGGTAGGGGGCGCGGGCACAGATACGCAGTATTTT. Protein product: CASSPRVGGAGTDTQYF.